What follows are 27 T cell receptor beta chains derived from one specimen sequenced in a study of control samples from healthy donors and cancer patients. Only in-frame clones appear in the TCRdb table, and some are missing; sequencing was by immunoSEQ multiplex PCR. The repertoire includes about 75,000 clones, roughly 92% of them detected once, and more than 5.5% sits in the top ten. The sample comprised blood. These receptors originate from a woman aged 40-49 years in good health.

The chain links TRBV15 to TRBJ1-2; D is ambiguous. The CDR3 is made up of 15 amino acids. In germline, CDR1 is LNHNV, CDR2 YYDKDF (reference sequence). Trimming stripped 1 base from V and 8 bases from J, with 17 bases between. CDR3 sequence reads: CATSRGVETLPGYTF. In DNA form, the CDR3 reads TGTGCCACCAGCAGAGGGGTAGAGACCCTTCCGGGCTACACCTTC.

The chain has TRBV5-8 and TRBJ1-5, with 7 positions matching TRBD1. Per the germline V gene, CDR1 is SGHTS and CDR2 is YDEGEE. CDR3 length: 15 residues. J lost 2 bases, V lost 1 base, and 3 bases had no gene match. CDR3 sequence reads: CASSLYRGGNQPQHF. CDR3 coding DNA: TGTGCCAGCAGCTTGTACAGGGGAGGCAATCAGCCCCAGCATTTT.

The rearrangement joins TRBV15 to TRBJ2-3; 8 bases agree with TRBD2. The germline V gene has CDR1 LNHNV and CDR2 YYDKDF (reference sequence). Trimming at V came to 3 bases and at J to 5 bases, leaving 7 bases not matched to a gene. The CDR3 spans 15 residues. CDR3 sequence (DNA): TGTGCCACCAGCAGGAGAGCGGGAGCGGTAGATACGCAGTATTTT. Its protein is CATSRRAGAVDTQYF.

This clone has just one count. The rearrangement joins TRBV18 to TRBJ1-2; possibly TRBD1 for D (5 bases). The CDR3 loop spans 14 amino acids. Trimming stripped 0 bases from V and 1 base from J, with 6 bases between. Germline CDR1 KGHSH, CDR2 LQKENI. The CDR3 sequence: CASSPPGVNYGYTF. Written as DNA, the CDR3 is TGTGCCAGCTCACCACCAGGGGTTAACTATGGCTACACCTTC.

The chain carries TRBV4-3 and TRBJ1-3, with no clear D. Trimming took off 0 bases at V and 4 bases at J, with 13 bases between the two ends. The CDR3 covers 16 residues. CDR1 and CDR2 from the germline V gene are LGHNA and YSLEER. In DNA form, the CDR3 reads TGCGCCAGCAGCCAAGATTCAGGCCGGGCGGGAAACACCATATATTTT. Its translation: CASSQDSGRAGNTIYF.

The chain joins TRBV27 to TRBJ2-7; 10 bases are shared with TRBD2. Germline V gene lookup returns CDR1 MNHEY and CDR2 SMNVEV (reference sequence). V dropped 5 bases and J dropped 3; count of bases not matched to a gene: 10. The CDR3 loop spans 16 amino acids. CDR3 sequence: CASSQMAPSGGYEQYF. The CDR3 bases are TGTGCCAGCAGTCAAATGGCCCCTAGCGGGGGCTACGAGCAGTACTTC.

On this clone itself: At the DNA level, this CDR3 is encoded by other sequences in the same sample as well. The V call is TRBV4-3, the J call TRBJ2-7; D not resolved. Trimming shortened V by 0 bases and J by 2 bases, and 11 bases separated the two germline ends. Looked up from germline, CDR1 is LGHNA and CDR2 is YSLEER. The CDR3 extends over 15 amino acids. The CDR3 here is CASSQEAAFTYEQYF. CDR3 nucleotides: TGCGCCAGCAGCCAAGAGGCAGCCTTTACCTACGAGCAGTACTTC.

This rearrangement joins TRBV29-1 to TRBJ2-3, with D possibly being TRBD1 (5 bases). CDR3 length: 12 residues. V lost 4 bases and J lost 3, with 8 bases in between. The V gene's germline CDR1 is SQVTM and CDR2 ANQGSEA. In DNA form, the CDR3 reads TGCAGCGTTGTTAGGGGAACAGATACGCAGTATTTT. It yields the protein CSVVRGTDTQYF.

This sequence joins TRBV5-6 and TRBJ1-2, with 8 bases matching TRBD1. Germline CDR1 reads SGHDT; CDR2 reads YYEEEE. Trimming took 5 bases from V and 2 from J; bases not matched to a gene: 11. This CDR3 spans 16 amino acids. The CDR3 here is CASSLLGTGGNYGYTF. For the CDR3, the DNA is TGTGCCAGCAGTCTCCTCGGGACAGGCGGGAACTATGGCTACACCTTC.

The V call is TRBV6-5, the J call TRBJ2-1; 9 bases align to TRBD2. The ends lost 8 bases at V and 12 bases at J; junction bases unmatched: 14. Germline V lookup: CDR1 MNHEY, CDR2 SVGAGI. CDR3 length: 14 residues. CDR3 coding DNA: TGTGCCAGCGGCGAGAAAGCGGGAGGCACACGGCAGTTCTTC. It codes for CASGEKAGGTRQFF.

The chain links TRBV5-5 to TRBJ1-2; D remains ambiguous. Trimming pared 0 bases from V and 4 bases from J, leaving 10 bases between. Germline loops: CDR1 SGHKS, CDR2 YYEKEE (reference sequence). The CDR3 runs 14 residues. CDR3 sequence: CASSLEAGAYGYTF. The CDR3, as DNA: TGTGCCAGCAGCTTGGAAGCAGGTGCCTATGGCTACACCTTC. Filled out from reference TRBV5-5 and TRBJ1-2, the complete variable domain reads DAGVTQSPTHLIKTRGQQVTLRCSPISGHKSVSWYQQVLGQGPQFIFQYYEKEERGRGNFPDRFSARQFPNYSSELNVNALLLGDSALYLCASSLEAGAYGYTFGSGTRLTVV.

The J gene is TRBJ2-3, the V gene TRBV18; a possible D gene is TRBD1 (5 bases). The V end lost 3 bases, the J end lost 0 bases, and 10 bases lay between the germline ends. This CDR3 has 15 amino acids. CDR1 and CDR2 from the germline V gene are KGHSH and LQKENI. Here the CDR3 reads CASSPVAGSTDTQYF. CDR3 DNA sequence: TGTGCCAGCTCACCGGTGGCAGGGAGCACAGATACGCAGTATTTT.

The chain is built from TRBV4-1 and TRBJ1-5; D is possibly TRBD1 (6 bases). V was trimmed by 3 bases and J by 5 bases, leaving 14 bases between them. Germline assignment: CDR1 MGHRA and CDR2 YSYEKL. There are 15 residues in the CDR3. The CDR3 loop is CASSQALGGHQPQHF. CDR3 DNA sequence: TGCGCCAGCAGCCAGGCCCTGGGGGGCCATCAGCCCCAGCATTTT.

The chain uses TRBV2 and TRBJ2-2, with 9 bases matching TRBD2. The V segment lost 0 bases and the J segment 7 bases; nucleotides outside the gene matches: 9. CDR1 is SNHLY and CDR2 is FYNNEI in the germline V gene. This CDR3 has 17 residues. The CDR3 loop is CASSEAHPGTSYGELFF. CDR3 nucleotides: TGTGCCAGCAGTGAAGCGCACCCCGGGACTAGCTACGGGGAGCTGTTTTTT. Based on the CDR3 plus reference TRBV2 and TRBJ2-2, the full variable domain is EPEVTQTPSHQVTQMGQEVILRCVPISNHLYFYWYRQILGQKVEFLVSFYNNEISEKSEIFDDQFSVERPDGSNFTLKIRSTKLEDSAMYFCASSEAHPGTSYGELFFGEGSRLTVL.

V is TRBV7-9 and J is TRBJ2-7; no clear D. The CDR3 extends over 15 amino acids. Germline CDR1 reads SEHNR; CDR2 reads FQNEAQ (reference sequence). The ends were cut back, 2 bases at V and 3 bases at J, with 14 bases in the middle. The CDR3 region has the DNA TGTGCCAGCAGCTTACCCCCGGGTTTAGGCTACGAGCAGTACTTC. Amino acids: CASSLPPGLGYEQYF.

This chain connects TRBV9 to TRBJ2-5; 12 bases are a match to TRBD2. CDR3 length: 16 residues. The trim removed 3 bases at V and 5 bases at J, leaving 8 bases unmatched. Looked up from germline, CDR1 is SGDLS and CDR2 is YYNGEE. CDR3 residues: CASSGLAGGRAETQYF. CDR3 in DNA: TGTGCCAGCAGCGGGCTAGCGGGAGGGCGGGCCGAGACCCAGTACTTC.

The chain recombines TRBV11-1 with TRBJ1-1; D call uncertain. Deletions cut 0 bases from V and 1 base from J, with 12 bases between. Germline lookup yields CDR1 SGHAT and CDR2 FQDESV (reference sequence). The CDR3 runs to 16 residues. The CDR3: CASSLALWARNTEAFF. As DNA, the CDR3 is TGTGCCAGCAGCTTAGCGCTCTGGGCACGGAACACTGAAGCTTTCTTT.

CDR3: CASSLGRGEQFF. The CDR3 DNA follows: TGTGCCAGCAGCCTCGGGCGGGGTGAGCAGTTCTTC. The chain combines TRBV7-2 with TRBJ2-1; weak D call: TRBD2 (6 bases). Germline V gene sequence: CDR1 SGHTA, CDR2 FQGNSA. Deletions cut 5 bases from V and 9 bases from J, with 11 bases between. The CDR3 is 12 amino acids.

The chain employs TRBV6-5 and TRBJ1-3, with 7 bases aligning to TRBD1. V dropped 8 bases and J dropped 4; count of bases not matched to a gene: 8. The CDR3 contains 14 residues. CDR1 MNHEY and CDR2 SVGAGI come from the germline V gene. CDR3 residues: CASLETGIGNTIYF. The CDR3 coding sequence is TGTGCCAGCCTCGAGACAGGGATAGGAAACACCATATATTTT.

The rearrangement links TRBV21-1 to TRBJ1-1. TRBV21-1 is marked as a pseudogene. The CDR3 sequence is 15 residues long. The CDR3, as DNA: TGTGCCAGCACCCATCGGTCAATTTTGAACACTGAAGCTTTCTTT. Translating gives CASTHRSILNTEAFF.

The chain joins TRBV5-6 to TRBJ1-3, with D unresolved. The CDR3 length is 16 residues. Per germline, CDR1 SGHDT and CDR2 YYEEEE. V was shortened by 3 bases and J by 0 bases, with 13 bases between the two germline ends. CDR3 sequence: CASSSTRRSSGNTIYF. CDR3 DNA: TGTGCCAGCAGCTCAACACGACGGAGCTCTGGAAACACCATATATTTT.

V usage is TRBV27 and J usage is TRBJ2-5; 10 nucleotides align to TRBD2. The germline V gene encodes CDR1 MNHEY and CDR2 SMNVEV (reference sequence). This CDR3 is built from 16 residues. The junction had 12 bases not matched to a gene; V was cut back by 6 bases and J by 5 bases. CDR3 protein: CASRGLAGDLGETQYF. DNA of the CDR3: TGTGCCAGCAGGGGGCTAGCGGGGGACCTGGGGGAGACCCAGTACTTC.

The chain recombines TRBV18 with TRBJ2-3; D gene ambiguous. The V end lost 0 bases, the J end lost 4 bases, and 5 bases lay between the germline ends. Germline V lookup: CDR1 KGHSH, CDR2 LQKENI. The CDR3 loop spans 13 amino acids. The CDR3 DNA follows: TGTGCCAGCTCACCACCGGGCGCAGATACGCAGTATTTT. It is translated as CASSPPGADTQYF.

The rearrangement links TRBV6-5 to TRBJ2-1, with no clear D. The V end lost 11 bases, the J end lost 3 bases, and 8 bases lay between the germline ends. The CDR3 has 11 amino acids. Germline CDR1 reads MNHEY; CDR2 reads SVGAGI. In nucleotides, the CDR3 is TGTGCCTCCCGTGGCTACAATGAGCAGTTCTTC. This sequence encodes CASRGYNEQFF.

The V and J genes are TRBV2 and TRBJ1-6, with D hard to call. The CDR3 spans 18 residues. Germline V lookup: CDR1 SNHLY, CDR2 FYNNEI. The V gene lost 3 bases and the J gene lost 0 bases, with 15 bases spanning the gap. The CDR3 sequence: CASSDNDGTSSYNSPLHF. CDR3 nucleotides: TGTGCCAGCAGTGATAACGACGGCACGAGCTCCTATAATTCACCCCTCCACTTT. The complete variable domain, with remaining parts taken from reference TRBV2 and TRBJ1-6, reads EPEVTQTPSHQVTQMGQEVILRCVPISNHLYFYWYRQILGQKVEFLVSFYNNEISEKSEIFDDQFSVERPDGSNFTLKIRSTKLEDSAMYFCASSDNDGTSSYNSPLHFGNGTRLTVT.

The rearrangement links TRBV5-1 to TRBJ2-1; D ambiguous. This CDR3 spans 13 amino acids. Germline V lookup: CDR1 SGHRS, CDR2 YFSETQ. V was pared by 5 bases and J by 3 bases, with 9 bases between. The CDR3 sequence is CASRVAIYNEQFF. Written as DNA, the CDR3 is TGCGCCAGCAGGGTGGCGATCTACAATGAGCAGTTCTTC.

V gene TRBV6-5 combines with J gene TRBJ2-3; 11 nucleotides match TRBD1. Germline V gene lookup returns CDR1 MNHEY and CDR2 SVGAGI. V shed 5 bases and J 4 bases; nucleotides not matched to a gene: 5. The CDR3 totals 15 residues. CDR3: CASSPGQGASDTQYF. The CDR3 region has the DNA TGTGCCAGCAGTCCCGGACAGGGGGCCTCAGATACGCAGTATTTT.